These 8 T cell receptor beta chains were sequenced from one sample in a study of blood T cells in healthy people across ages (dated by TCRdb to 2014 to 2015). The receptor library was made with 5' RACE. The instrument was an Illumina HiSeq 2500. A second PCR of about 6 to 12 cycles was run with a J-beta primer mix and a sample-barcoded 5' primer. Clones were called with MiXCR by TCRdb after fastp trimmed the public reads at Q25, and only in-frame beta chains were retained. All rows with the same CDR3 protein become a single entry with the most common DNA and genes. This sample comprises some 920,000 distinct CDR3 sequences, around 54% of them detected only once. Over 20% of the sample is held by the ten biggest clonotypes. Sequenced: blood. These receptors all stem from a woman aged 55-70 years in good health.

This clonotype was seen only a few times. CDR3 in amino acids: CSVPSTGQETQYF. The CDR3 coding sequence is TGCAGCGTCCCCTCGACAGGACAGGAGACCCAGTACTTC. This chain joins TRBV29-1 and TRBJ2-5; the D gene is possibly TRBD1 (6 bases). CDR3 length: 13 amino acids. Trimming removed 6 bases from V and 5 bases from J, with 16 bases in between. Germline V gene lookup returns CDR1 SQVTM and CDR2 ANQGSEA.

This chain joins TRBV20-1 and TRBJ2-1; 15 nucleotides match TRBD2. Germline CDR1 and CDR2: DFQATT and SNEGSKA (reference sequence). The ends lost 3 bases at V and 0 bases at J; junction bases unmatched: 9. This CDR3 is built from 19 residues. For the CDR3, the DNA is TGCAGTGCTAGGGGGACTAGCGGGAGGCCGTCGAGCTCCTACAATGAGCAGTTCTTC. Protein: CSARGTSGRPSSSYNEQFF.

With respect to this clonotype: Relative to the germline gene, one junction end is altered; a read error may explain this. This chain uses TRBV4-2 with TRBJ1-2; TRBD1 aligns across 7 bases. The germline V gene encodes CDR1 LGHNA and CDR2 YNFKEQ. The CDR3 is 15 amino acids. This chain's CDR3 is CAGSQDSAGGYGYTF. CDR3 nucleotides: TGTGCCGGCAGCCAAGATTCGGCAGGGGGCTATGGCTACACCTTC.

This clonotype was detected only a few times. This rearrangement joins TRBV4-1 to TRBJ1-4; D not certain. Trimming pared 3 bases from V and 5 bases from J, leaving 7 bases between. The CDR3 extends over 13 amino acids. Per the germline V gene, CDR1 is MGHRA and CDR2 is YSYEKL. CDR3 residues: CASSQSTNEKLFF. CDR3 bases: TGCGCCAGCAGCCAGTCCACAAATGAAAAACTGTTTTTT.

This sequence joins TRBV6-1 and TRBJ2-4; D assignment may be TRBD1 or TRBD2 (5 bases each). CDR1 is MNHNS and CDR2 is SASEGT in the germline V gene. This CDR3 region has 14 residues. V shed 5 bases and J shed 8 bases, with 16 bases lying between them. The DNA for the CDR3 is TGTGCCAGCAGTTTCTCAGGGCCCGGGGACATTCAGTACTTC. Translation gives CASSFSGPGDIQYF.

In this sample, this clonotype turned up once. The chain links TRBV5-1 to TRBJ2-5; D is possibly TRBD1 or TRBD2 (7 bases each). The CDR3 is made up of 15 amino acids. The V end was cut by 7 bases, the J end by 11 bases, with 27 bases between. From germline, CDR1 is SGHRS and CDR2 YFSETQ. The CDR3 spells CASGGGQFPYNEQYF. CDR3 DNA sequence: TGCGCCAGCGGGGGGGGACAGTTTCCCTACAATGAGCAGTACTTC. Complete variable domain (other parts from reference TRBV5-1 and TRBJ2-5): KAGVTQTPRYLIKTRGQQVTLSCSPISGHRSVSWYQQTPGQGLQFLFEYFSETQRNKGNFPGRFSGRQFSNSRSEMNVSTLELGDSALYLCASGGGQFPYNEQYFGPGTRLLVL.

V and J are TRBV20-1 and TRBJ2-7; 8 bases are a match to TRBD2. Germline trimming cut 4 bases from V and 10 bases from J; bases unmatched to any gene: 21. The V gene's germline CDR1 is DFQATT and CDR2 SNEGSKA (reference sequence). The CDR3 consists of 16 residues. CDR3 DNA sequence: TGCAGTGCTAAGGTTGGCGGGACTAGAGGTTTAAGGTCTCAGTACTTC. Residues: CSAKVGGTRGLRSQYF.

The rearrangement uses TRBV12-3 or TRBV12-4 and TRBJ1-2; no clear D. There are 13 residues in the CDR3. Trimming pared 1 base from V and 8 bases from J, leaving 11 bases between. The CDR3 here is CASSLGRAGGYTF. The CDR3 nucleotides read TGTGCCAGCAGTTTAGGAAGGGCGGGGGGCTACACCTTC.